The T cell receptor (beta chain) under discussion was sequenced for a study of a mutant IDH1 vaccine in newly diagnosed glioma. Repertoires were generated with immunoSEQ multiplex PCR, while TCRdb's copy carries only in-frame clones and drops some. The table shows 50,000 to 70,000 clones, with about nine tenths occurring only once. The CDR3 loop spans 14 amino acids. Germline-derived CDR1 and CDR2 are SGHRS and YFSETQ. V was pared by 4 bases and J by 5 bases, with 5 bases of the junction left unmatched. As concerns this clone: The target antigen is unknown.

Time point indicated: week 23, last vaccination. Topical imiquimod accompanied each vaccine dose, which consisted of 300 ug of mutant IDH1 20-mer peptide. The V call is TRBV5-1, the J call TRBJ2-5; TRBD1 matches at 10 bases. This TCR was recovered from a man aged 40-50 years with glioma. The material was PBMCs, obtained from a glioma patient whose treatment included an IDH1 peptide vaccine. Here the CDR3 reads CASSRGTGVETQYF. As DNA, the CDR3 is TGCGCCAGCAGCCGTGGGACAGGGGTGGAGACCCAGTACTTC.